This TCR beta chain was identified during a study of response to subunit inactivated influenza vaccine. This clonotype has only a few counts. The J segment lost 4 bases and the V segment lost 1 base, leaving 2 bases of the junction unmatched. The CDR3 is made up of 15 amino acids. CDR1 and CDR2 from the germline V gene are LGHNA and YSLEER. TCRdb called the RT-PCR reads again in MiXCR, with one record for every CDR3 protein. The repertoire has over 800,000 distinct CDR3 sequences, 20% to 25% of them found once; the top ten carry roughly 10%. This sequence was found in a man in his fifties who received an inactivated influenza vaccine. The source material was PBMCs from blood, sampled roughly 5 days after vaccination. The V and J genes are TRBV4-3 and TRBJ2-1; 9 bases map to TRBD2. The CDR3 region is CASSQGAGGYNEQFF. In nucleotides, the CDR3 is TGCGCCAGCAGCCAAGGGGCGGGGGGGTACAATGAGCAGTTCTTC.